One and the same sample provided the 26 T cell receptor beta chains below, sequenced in a study of shared clonotypes between healthy human individuals. CD8 cells classed as naive were CD45RO-negative and positively selected for CCR7, excluding terminally differentiated effector memory CD45RA+ cells. Method: immunoSEQ multiplex PCR; TCRdb's copy keeps in-frame clones and lacks some. The sample holds around 2.1 million clones, about 92% seen once. The sequenced sample consisted of naive CD8+ T cells from PBMCs. All receptors derive from a man aged 18 to 29 in good health. Some clones in this sample may be carry-over from other donors' samples.

This clone has a single count. V gene TRBV18 combines with J gene TRBJ2-2; 9 nucleotides match TRBD1. V was clipped by 4 bases and J by 0 bases; unmatched bases: 6. CDR3 size: 17 residues. Looked up from germline, CDR1 is KGHSH and CDR2 is LQKENI. The chain's CDR3 is CASSLDRGGSNTGELFF. The CDR3 nucleotides read TGTGCCAGCTCACTCGACAGGGGGGGATCGAACACCGGGGAGCTGTTTTTT.

This clone was found a few times. The chain links TRBV21-1 to TRBJ1-5. TRBV21-1 counts as a pseudogene. The CDR3 runs to 17 residues. CDR3 amino acids: CASSISGSLLNNQPQHF. The CDR3 DNA reads TGTGCCAGCAGCATAAGCGGGTCCCTCCTGAACAATCAGCCCCAGCATTTT.

The CDR3 DNA reads as TGTGCCAGCAGCTTGGGAGGACGGGGAACGTCAGCTAATGAAAAACTGTTTTTT. Amino acids: CASSLGGRGTSANEKLFF. The chain couples TRBV5-4 to TRBJ1-4; D not certain. Germline assignment: CDR1 SGHNT and CDR2 YYREEE (reference sequence). V was clipped by 0 bases and J by 3 bases, with 18 bases between them. The CDR3 is made up of 18 amino acids. The entire variable domain, with the rest obtained from reference TRBV5-4 and TRBJ1-4, is as follows: ETGVTQSPTHLIKTRGQQVTLRCSSQSGHNTVSWYQQALGQGPQFIFQYYREEENGRGNFPPRFSGLQFPNYSSELNVNALELDDSALYLCASSLGGRGTSANEKLFFGSGTQLSVL.

The chain uses TRBV7-9 and TRBJ2-1; TRBD1 or TRBD2 may be the D gene (6 bases each). The CDR3 length is 16 residues. The V and J ends lost 5 bases and 3 bases respectively, with 17 bases between them. Germline CDR1 is SEHNR and CDR2 is FQNEAQ (reference sequence). The CDR3 sequence: CASSPKGEAHYNEQFF. The CDR3 bases are TGTGCCAGCAGCCCCAAGGGGGAGGCGCACTACAATGAGCAGTTCTTC.

With regard to this clone: This specimen includes other DNA sequences encoding the same CDR3. V usage is TRBV28 and J usage is TRBJ1-1; D is perhaps TRBD1 (6 bases). Trimming took 3 bases from V and 0 from J, leaving 8 bases between them. In germline, CDR1 is MDHEN, CDR2 SYDVKM. The CDR3 consists of 14 residues. CDR3 sequence (DNA): TGTGCCAGCAGTTTCCAGGGGCTGAACACTGAAGCTTTCTTT. It yields the protein CASSFQGLNTEAFF.

The gene calls are TRBV14 and TRBJ2-1, with 9 bases that match TRBD2. CDR1 SGHDN and CDR2 FVKESK come from the germline V gene. J lost 8 bases, V lost 0 bases, and 11 bases had no gene match. The CDR3 extends over 17 amino acids. This CDR3 reads CASSQEMIAGGRDEQFF. CDR3 DNA sequence: TGTGCCAGCAGCCAAGAAATGATTGCGGGAGGGCGCGATGAGCAGTTCTTC.

In the case of this clone: Other DNA sequences from this sample encode an identical CDR3 as well. The V call is TRBV9, the J call TRBJ1-2; D may be TRBD1 (5 bases). The CDR3 is 14 residues long. Trimming took off 0 bases at V and 1 base at J, with 7 bases between the two ends. Per the germline V gene, CDR1 is SGDLS and CDR2 is YYNGEE. CDR3 residues: CASSVGGSNYGYTF. The CDR3 DNA sequence: TGTGCCAGCAGCGTAGGGGGCAGTAACTATGGCTACACCTTC. Together with reference TRBV9 and TRBJ1-2, the CDR3 gives the full variable domain: DSGVTQTPKHLITATGQRVTLRCSPRSGDLSVYWYQQSLDQGLQFLIQYYNGEERAKGNILERFSAQQFPDLHSELNLSSLELGDSALYFCASSVGGSNYGYTFGSGTRLTVV.

The V call is TRBV11-2, the J call TRBJ2-7; the D gene is possibly TRBD2 (5 bases). The CDR3 runs 15 residues. The V gene's germline CDR1 is SGHAT and CDR2 FQNNGV. The V end was cut by 4 bases, the J end by 1 base, with 14 bases between. The CDR3 region is CASSSSQHYSYEQYF. In DNA, the CDR3 is TGTGCCAGCAGCTCTAGCCAGCACTATTCCTACGAGCAGTACTTC.

The V and J genes are TRBV7-8 and TRBJ1-4, with D uncertain. Per germline, CDR1 SGHVS and CDR2 FQNEAQ. There are 14 residues in the CDR3. The germline V and J ends were trimmed by 2 bases and 2 bases, with 6 bases remaining between them. Here the CDR3 reads CASSLYRTNEKLFF. The CDR3 bases are TGTGCCAGCAGCTTATATCGGACTAATGAAAAACTGTTTTTT.

The rearrangement links TRBV5-6 to TRBJ2-7; possible D gene TRBD2, 5 bases. This CDR3 has 12 amino acids. V gave up 4 bases and J gave up 4 bases, with 9 bases separating them. Germline loops: CDR1 SGHDT, CDR2 YYEEEE. The DNA of the CDR3 is TGTGCCAGCAGCGCGAGAGGGTACGAGCAGTACTTC. It encodes CASSARGYEQYF.

The chain carries TRBV6-1 and TRBJ2-7; D possibly corresponds to TRBD1 (6 bases). Deletions cut 6 bases from V and 7 bases from J, with 19 bases between. This CDR3 is 14 amino acids long. Germline V gene data show CDR1 as MNHNS and CDR2 as SASEGT. The CDR3 DNA reads as TGTGCCAGCAGCAGATACGACAGGATGGGAGAGCAGTACTTC. Translating it yields CASSRYDRMGEQYF.

This rearrangement joins TRBV28 to TRBJ2-7; perhaps TRBD2 as D (7 bases). This CDR3 is 15 amino acids long. Between the trimmed V and J ends, which lost 3 bases and 4 bases, there was a span of 16 bases. Germline V lookup: CDR1 MDHEN, CDR2 SYDVKM. The CDR3 protein is CASSFLEGGVYEQYF. The CDR3 coding sequence is TGTGCCAGCAGTTTTTTAGAAGGGGGGGTTTACGAGCAGTACTTC.

J is TRBJ1-5 and V is TRBV28, with TRBD1 as a possible D gene (6 bases). V was cut by 6 bases and J by 3 bases, with 18 bases left in between. This CDR3 region has 16 residues. Germline CDR1 reads MDHEN; CDR2 reads SYDVKM. CDR3 loop: CASRLNRGGPNQPQHF. CDR3 DNA: TGTGCCAGCAGGCTTAATCGCGGGGGGCCCAATCAGCCCCAGCATTTT.

The rearrangement joins TRBV7-9 to TRBJ1-1, with 7 bases identical to TRBD1. The CDR3 loop spans 13 amino acids. CDR1 and CDR2 (germline): SEHNR, FQNEAQ (reference sequence). V lost 5 bases, J lost 6 bases, and 6 bases stayed unmatched. CDR3 in DNA: TGTGCCAGCAGCCCTCCAGGGGGGCCTGAAGCTTTCTTT. Amino acids: CASSPPGGPEAFF.

The chain uses TRBV27 and TRBJ2-5, with D tentatively TRBD1 (6 bases). The CDR3 extends over 15 amino acids. V was clipped by 6 bases and J by 2 bases, with 16 bases between them. CDR1 and CDR2 (germline): MNHEY, SMNVEV (reference sequence). The CDR3 sequence: CASSPHRASQETQYF. In DNA, the CDR3 is TGTGCCAGCAGCCCCCACAGGGCTTCACAAGAGACCCAGTACTTC.

The chain carries TRBV19 and TRBJ1-2; unclear D gene. Germline CDR1 and CDR2: LNHDA and SQIVND (reference sequence). Trimming cost V 7 bases and J 8 bases, with 20 bases left between them. CDR3 size: 14 residues. For the CDR3, the DNA is TGTGCCAGTAACAACTTGGTCAGCATTGACGGCTACACCTTC. This codes for CASNNLVSIDGYTF.

The rearrangement links TRBV7-2 to TRBJ1-2; TRBD1 might be the D (5 bases). The CDR3 loop spans 16 amino acids. The V and J ends lost 5 bases and 4 bases respectively, with 20 bases between them. CDR1 and CDR2 from the germline V gene are SGHTA and FQGNSA. This chain's CDR3 is CASSTPLSGLSYGYTF. The CDR3 nucleotides are TGTGCCAGCAGCACCCCCCTATCGGGACTATCCTATGGCTACACCTTC.

This chain joins TRBV19 and TRBJ2-1, with no clear D. Germline values: CDR1 LNHDA, CDR2 SQIVND (reference sequence). V was pared by 8 bases and J by 3 bases, with 11 bases between. There are 13 residues in the CDR3. The CDR3 spells CASAPLGYNEQFF. DNA of the CDR3: TGTGCCAGTGCCCCCCTGGGCTACAATGAGCAGTTCTTC.

The chain links TRBV7-9 to TRBJ1-2; possible D gene TRBD1, 6 bases. The ends were cut back, 4 bases at V and 0 bases at J, with 12 bases in the middle. The CDR3 is 15 residues long. The germline V gene encodes CDR1 SEHNR and CDR2 FQNEAQ (reference sequence). CDR3 nucleotides: TGTGCCAGCAGCTCGACAGGTTTCTCTAACTATGGCTACACCTTC. Translating gives CASSSTGFSNYGYTF.

Written as DNA, the CDR3 is TGTGCCAGCAGCGTAGATCTTGGGGCAAATAATGAGCAGTTCTTC. Translating it yields CASSVDLGANNEQFF. The chain joins TRBV9 to TRBJ2-1; perhaps TRBD1 as D (5 bases). Looked up from germline, CDR1 is SGDLS and CDR2 is YYNGEE. CDR3 length: 15 residues. Trimming removed 0 bases from V and 7 bases from J, with 14 bases in between. Variable domain in full (rest from reference TRBV9 and TRBJ2-1): DSGVTQTPKHLITATGQRVTLRCSPRSGDLSVYWYQQSLDQGLQFLIQYYNGEERAKGNILERFSAQQFPDLHSELNLSSLELGDSALYFCASSVDLGANNEQFFGPGTRLTVL.

This chain joins TRBV30 and TRBJ2-1; D gene unclear. There are 13 residues in the CDR3. V shed 2 bases and J shed 3 bases, with 8 bases lying between them. Germline-derived CDR1 and CDR2 are GTSNPN and SVGIG (reference sequence). The CDR3 nucleotides read TGTGCCTGGAGTCCCGACAACTACAATGAGCAGTTCTTC. Encoded protein: CAWSPDNYNEQFF.

Of note for this clone: The same CDR3 is also encoded by other DNA sequences in this sample. V and J are TRBV30 and TRBJ2-1; D unclear. Trimming pared 3 bases from V and 4 bases from J, leaving 7 bases between. The germline V gene has CDR1 GTSNPN and CDR2 SVGIG (reference sequence). The CDR3 is 12 amino acids. The CDR3 coding sequence is TGTGCCTGGAGCACTTCATACAATGAGCAGTTCTTC. This encodes CAWSTSYNEQFF.

The chain employs TRBV18 and TRBJ1-1; D is possibly TRBD1 (6 bases). The length of the CDR3 is 13 residues. V dropped 5 bases and J dropped 1 base, with 8 bases sitting between them. CDR1 KGHSH and CDR2 LQKENI come from the germline V gene. The CDR3 coding sequence is TGTGCCAGCTCATCGGACAGGAACACTGAAGCTTTCTTT. Translation gives CASSSDRNTEAFF.

In this sample, this clone turned up once. V gene TRBV27 combines with J gene TRBJ2-3, with 12 bases aligning to TRBD2. The germline CDR1 and CDR2 sequences are MNHEY and SMNVEV (reference sequence). The CDR3 extends over 16 amino acids. V was pared by 3 bases and J by 4 bases, with 5 bases of the junction left unmatched. CDR3 amino acids: CASSFGTSGPPDTQYF. The CDR3 coding sequence is TGTGCCAGCAGTTTCGGGACTAGCGGGCCTCCAGATACGCAGTATTTT.

With respect to this clone: The sample has other DNA sequences that encode this CDR3 too. The genes are TRBV27 and TRBJ2-2, with no clear D. The CDR3 is 13 residues long. Trimming took 3 bases from V and 4 from J, leaving 6 bases between them. Per the germline V gene, CDR1 is MNHEY and CDR2 is SMNVEV (reference sequence). The CDR3 DNA follows: TGTGCCAGCAGTTTCCTCTCCACCGGGGAGCTGTTTTTT. Amino acid sequence: CASSFLSTGELFF.

The V gene is TRBV7-3, the J gene TRBJ2-1, with D maybe TRBD2 (6 bases). Germline V CDR1 and CDR2: SGHTA, FQGTGA. V shed 5 bases and J shed 7 bases, with 18 bases lying between them. The CDR3 length is 15 residues. The CDR3 protein is CASSPGVGVDNEQFF. CDR3 coding DNA: TGTGCCAGCAGCCCGGGGGTAGGGGTGGATAATGAGCAGTTCTTC.